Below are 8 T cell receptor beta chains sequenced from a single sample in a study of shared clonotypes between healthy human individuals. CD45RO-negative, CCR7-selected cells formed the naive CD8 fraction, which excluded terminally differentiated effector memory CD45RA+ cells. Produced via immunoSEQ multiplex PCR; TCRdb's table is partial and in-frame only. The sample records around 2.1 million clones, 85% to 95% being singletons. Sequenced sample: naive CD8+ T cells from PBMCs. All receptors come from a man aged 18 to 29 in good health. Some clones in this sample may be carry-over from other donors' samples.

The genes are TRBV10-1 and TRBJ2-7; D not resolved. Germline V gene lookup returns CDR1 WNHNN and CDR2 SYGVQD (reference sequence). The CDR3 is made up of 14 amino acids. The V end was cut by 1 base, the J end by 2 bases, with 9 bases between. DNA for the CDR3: TGCGCCAGCAGTGAGTACCGTTCAACCTACGAGCAGTACTTC. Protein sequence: CASSEYRSTYEQYF.

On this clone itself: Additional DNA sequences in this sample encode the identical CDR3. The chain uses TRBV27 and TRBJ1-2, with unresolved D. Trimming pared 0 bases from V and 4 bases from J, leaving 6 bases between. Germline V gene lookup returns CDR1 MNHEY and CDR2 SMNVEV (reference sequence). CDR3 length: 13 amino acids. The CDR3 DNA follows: TGTGCCAGCAGTTTATCGGGATTCTATGGCTACACCTTC. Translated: CASSLSGFYGYTF.

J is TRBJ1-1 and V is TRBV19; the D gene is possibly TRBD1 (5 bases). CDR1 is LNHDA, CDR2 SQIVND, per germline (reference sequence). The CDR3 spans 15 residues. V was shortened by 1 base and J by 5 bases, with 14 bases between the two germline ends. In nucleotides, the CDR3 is TGTGCCAGTAGTATAGGGGGAGGGGTGAGGACTGAAGCTTTCTTT. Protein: CASSIGGGVRTEAFF.

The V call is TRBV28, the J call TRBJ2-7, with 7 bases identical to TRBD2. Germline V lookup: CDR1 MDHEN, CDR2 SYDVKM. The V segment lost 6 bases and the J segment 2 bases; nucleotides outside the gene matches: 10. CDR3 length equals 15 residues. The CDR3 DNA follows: TGTGCCAGCAGCGACCTTCGGGAGGTCCCCTACGAGCAGTACTTC. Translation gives CASSDLREVPYEQYF.

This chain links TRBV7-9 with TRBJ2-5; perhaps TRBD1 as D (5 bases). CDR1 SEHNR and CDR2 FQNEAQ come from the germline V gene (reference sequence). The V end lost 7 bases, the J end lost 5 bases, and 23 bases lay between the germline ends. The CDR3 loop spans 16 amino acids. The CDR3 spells CASIKSQGLGRETQYF. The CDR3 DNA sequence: TGTGCCAGCATCAAAAGTCAGGGTCTCGGCCGGGAGACCCAGTACTTC. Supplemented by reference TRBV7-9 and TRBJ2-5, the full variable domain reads DTGVSQNPRHKITKRGQNVTFRCDPISEHNRLYWYRQTLGQGPEFLTYFQNEAQLEKSRLLSDRFSAERPKGSFSTLEIQRTEQGDSAMYLCASIKSQGLGRETQYFGPGTRLLVL.

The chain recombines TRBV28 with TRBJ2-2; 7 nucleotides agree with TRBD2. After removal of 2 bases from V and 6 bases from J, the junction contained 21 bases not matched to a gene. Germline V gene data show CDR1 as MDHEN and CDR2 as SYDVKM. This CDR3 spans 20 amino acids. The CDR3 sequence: CASSLTWTSDKGYGPGELFF. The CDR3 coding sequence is TGTGCCAGCAGTTTAACCTGGACTAGTGATAAAGGATACGGGCCCGGGGAGCTGTTTTTT.

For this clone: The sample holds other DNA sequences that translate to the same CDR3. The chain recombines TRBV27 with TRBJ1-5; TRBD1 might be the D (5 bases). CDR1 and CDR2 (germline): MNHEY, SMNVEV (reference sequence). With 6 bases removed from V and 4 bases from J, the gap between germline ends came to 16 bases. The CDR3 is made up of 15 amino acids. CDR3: CASSSTGTLNQPQHF. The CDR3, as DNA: TGTGCCAGCAGCTCCACAGGAACTTTAAATCAGCCCCAGCATTTT.

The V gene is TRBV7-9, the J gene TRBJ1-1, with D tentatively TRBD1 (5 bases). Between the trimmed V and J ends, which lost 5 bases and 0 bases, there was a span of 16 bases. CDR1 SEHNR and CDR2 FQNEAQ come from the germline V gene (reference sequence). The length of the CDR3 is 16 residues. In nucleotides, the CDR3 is TGTGCCAGCAGCCCGGGCCCTAAGGGGATGAACACTGAAGCTTTCTTT. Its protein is CASSPGPKGMNTEAFF.